Listed here are 17 T cell receptor beta chains from one sample, sequenced in a study of identifying expanded T cells in peripheral blood. Produced via immunoSEQ multiplex PCR; TCRdb's table is partial and in-frame only. The data contain about 82,000 clones, around 90% of them singletons. Source material: blood. These receptors were obtained from a person aged 18 to 75 in good health.

V usage is TRBV30 and J usage is TRBJ2-1; 7 bases line up with TRBD2. Germline V CDR1 and CDR2: GTSNPN, SVGIG (reference sequence). Trimming cost V 4 bases and J 7 bases; bases outside gene matches: 4. This CDR3 is built from 12 residues. CDR3 amino acids: CAWTLSGNEQFF. The DNA for the CDR3 is TGTGCCTGGACCCTTAGCGGGAATGAGCAGTTCTTC.

CDR3 sequence: CASTGRGMNTEAFF. DNA of the CDR3: TGTGCCAGCACGGGACGGGGAATGAACACTGAAGCTTTCTTT. The chain has TRBV18 and TRBJ1-1; tentatively, D is TRBD1 (5 bases). CDR3 length equals 14 residues. V lost 8 bases to trimming and J lost 0 bases, with 13 bases between them. Germline V gives CDR1 KGHSH, CDR2 LQKENI. Full variable domain (missing parts from reference TRBV18 and TRBJ1-1): NAGVMQNPRHLVRRRGQEARLRCSPMKGHSHVYWYRQLPEEGLKFMVYLQKENIIDESGMPKERFSAEFPKEGPSILRIQQVVRGDSAAYFCASTGRGMNTEAFFGQGTRLTVV.

The chain has TRBV5-6 and TRBJ2-7, with no clear D. V dropped 0 bases and J dropped 5 bases, with 12 bases sitting between them. This CDR3 comprises 14 residues. Germline V gene lookup returns CDR1 SGHDT and CDR2 YYEEEE. The chain's CDR3 is CASSLAGVSDEQYF. The CDR3 nucleotides are TGTGCCAGCAGCTTGGCGGGTGTGTCGGACGAGCAGTACTTC.

CDR3 amino acids: CASSGGTSSTDTQYF. CDR3 nucleotides: TGTGCCAGCAGTGGGGGGACTAGCTCGACAGATACGCAGTATTTT. The gene calls are TRBV7-3 and TRBJ2-3; 9 bases match TRBD2. The germline CDR1 and CDR2 sequences are SGHTA and FQGTGA. This CDR3 is built from 15 residues. V dropped 6 bases and J dropped 3; count of bases not matched to a gene: 7.

In its sample, this clone was seen once. The chain recombines TRBV7-3 with TRBJ1-1; the D is unclear. Germline V gene data show CDR1 as SGHTA and CDR2 as FQGTGA. Trimming removed 2 bases at V and 0 bases at J, with 10 bases between. CDR3 length: 15 residues. The CDR3 sequence: CASSLERVMNTEAFF. CDR3 in DNA: TGTGCCAGCAGCTTAGAACGGGTCATGAACACTGAAGCTTTCTTT.

This clone was counted only a few times. The V and J genes are TRBV5-1 and TRBJ1-2, with D possibly TRBD1 on 6 matching bases. Trimming cost V 4 bases and J 8 bases, with 21 bases left between them. The CDR3 extends over 15 amino acids. Germline V CDR1 and CDR2: SGHRS, YFSETQ. CDR3 DNA sequence: TGCGCCAGCAGCGGGGCGGCGGGACACCAAGGAGGCTACACCTTC. It yields the protein CASSGAAGHQGGYTF.

This clone was counted between two and nine times. The chain has TRBV9 and TRBJ2-7; 8 bases map to TRBD2. The V gene end was trimmed by 0 bases and the J gene end by 2 bases; junction bases not matched to a gene: 4. The CDR3 extends over 15 amino acids. Per germline, CDR1 SGDLS and CDR2 YYNGEE. CDR3: CASSVGVAGPYEQYF. The CDR3 nucleotides are TGTGCCAGCAGCGTAGGGGTAGCGGGGCCCTACGAGCAGTACTTC.

The chain recombines TRBV6-1 with TRBJ1-5, with 7 nucleotides matching TRBD1. The germline V gene encodes CDR1 MNHNS and CDR2 SASEGT. Trimming removed 10 bases from V and 3 bases from J; junction bases left unmatched: 6. The CDR3 has 13 residues. CDR3 loop: CATQGVNNQPQHF. The CDR3 DNA reads TGTGCCACCCAGGGGGTGAACAATCAGCCCCAGCATTTT.

The J gene is TRBJ2-1, the V gene TRBV19; TRBD2 agrees at 12 bases. The ends lost 4 bases at V and 8 bases at J; junction bases unmatched: 12. Germline V gene sequence: CDR1 LNHDA, CDR2 SQIVND (reference sequence). CDR3 length: 17 amino acids. The CDR3 coding sequence is TGTGCCAGTAGTACAGGGCCTAGCGGGAGGGCCGCGGATGAGCAGTTCTTC. It translates to CASSTGPSGRAADEQFF.

The chain links TRBV5-1 to TRBJ1-2; possible D gene TRBD1, 6 bases. V was shortened by 0 bases and J by 4 bases, with 10 bases between the two germline ends. From germline, CDR1 is SGHRS and CDR2 YFSETQ. This CDR3 is 14 amino acids long. CDR3 bases: TGCGCCAGCAGCTTGGCAGGGGCCGGCTATGGCTACACCTTC. Translating gives CASSLAGAGYGYTF.

This clone was observed a single time. The chain carries TRBV6-6 and TRBJ2-7; 15 bases align to TRBD2. Germline V gives CDR1 MNHNY, CDR2 SVGAGI (reference sequence). CDR3 length: 16 residues. The J segment lost 5 bases and the V segment lost 2 bases, leaving 4 bases of the junction unmatched. The CDR3 bases are TGTGCCAGCAGTTACGGACTAGCGGGGGGGAGCGACGAGCAGTACTTC. Its protein is CASSYGLAGGSDEQYF.

The chain combines TRBV5-1 with TRBJ2-7; 14 nucleotides agree with TRBD2. Losses at the gene ends were 2 bases for V and 4 bases for J; bases not matched to a gene: 8. Germline V gene sequence: CDR1 SGHRS, CDR2 YFSETQ. The CDR3 is 17 amino acids. DNA of the CDR3: TGCGCCAGCAGCTTCAGCTGGACTAGCGGGGGGTCTTACGAGCAGTACTTC. It translates to CASSFSWTSGGSYEQYF.

The chain uses TRBV9 and TRBJ1-2, with 7 bases matching TRBD1. The ends lost 6 bases at V and 1 base at J; junction bases unmatched: 6. The germline CDR1 and CDR2 sequences are SGDLS and YYNGEE. The CDR3 runs to 14 residues. The CDR3 protein is CASTFTGDNYGYTF. CDR3 coding DNA: TGTGCCAGCACCTTTACAGGGGATAACTATGGCTACACCTTC.

This chain connects TRBV9 to TRBJ1-6; D gene ambiguous. Germline V lookup: CDR1 SGDLS, CDR2 YYNGEE. Trimming cost V 4 bases and J 7 bases, with 9 bases left between them. CDR3 length: 13 amino acids. CDR3 nucleotides: TGTGCCAGCAGCCCAACCAACAATTCACCCCTCCACTTT. Encoded protein: CASSPTNNSPLHF.

The CDR3 here is CAISRDNEQFF. The CDR3 DNA is TGTGCCATCAGCAGGGACAATGAGCAGTTCTTC. The chain carries TRBV10-3 and TRBJ2-1, with D possibly TRBD1 on 5 matching bases. V lost 6 bases and J lost 5, with 5 bases in between. Per germline, CDR1 ENHRY and CDR2 SYGVKD. This CDR3 is 11 amino acids long.

The chain couples TRBV19 to TRBJ2-5, with D maybe TRBD2 (6 bases). Trimming removed 3 bases at V and 5 bases at J, with 13 bases between. Germline CDR1 and CDR2: LNHDA and SQIVND (reference sequence). The CDR3 has 14 amino acids. This chain's CDR3 is CASSIGGTRETQYF. The DNA of the CDR3 is TGTGCCAGTAGTATTGGGGGGACCAGGGAGACCCAGTACTTC.

This rearrangement joins TRBV27 to TRBJ2-2, with a possible D match to TRBD2 (6 bases). Germline CDR1 reads MNHEY; CDR2 reads SMNVEV (reference sequence). CDR3 length equals 17 residues. Trimming removed 3 bases from V and 5 bases from J, with 19 bases in between. In DNA form, the CDR3 reads TGTGCCAGCAGTTTGACCGGGGGAGGTAGGGGTACCGGGGAGCTGTTTTTT. This codes for CASSLTGGGRGTGELFF.